What follows is one TCR beta chain and its context. In the study's own analysis: Cell counts per sample came from amplifying reference gene primers. The method was immunoSEQ multiplex PCR; TCRdb's version includes in-frame clones alone and lacks a portion of them. That table furnishes V, J and clone size, whereas the DNA furnished D and trimming. The table records around 170,000 clones, 75% to 90% of them present only once. The germline V and J ends were trimmed by 2 bases and 3 bases, with 13 bases remaining between them. Germline V CDR1 and CDR2: MNHEY, SVGAGI. There are 15 residues in the CDR3. These data belong to a study of blood T cell repertoires in COVID-19. Background on the study: The United States, Italy and Spain supplied acute and convalescent COVID-19 samples.

The sample taken for sequencing was peripheral blood. This TCR was sampled from a woman in her forties with acute or convalescent COVID-19. The chain links TRBV6-5 to TRBJ1-1; D remains ambiguous. Here the CDR3 DNA reads TGTGCCAGCAGTTACGTTCGAGGTCAGCACACTGAAGCTTTCTTT. Translating it yields CASSYVRGQHTEAFF.